A single sample gave rise to the 18 T cell receptor beta chains below, sequenced in a study of shared clonotypes between healthy human individuals. TCRdb's copy holds only in-frame clones and misses some; the assay was immunoSEQ multiplex PCR. The sample yields around 1.9 million clones, about 94% seen once. It was CD45RO-negative cells, positively selected for CCR7, that made up naive CD8 cells, with terminally differentiated effector memory CD45RA+ cells excluded. The specimen sequenced was naive CD8+ T cells from PBMCs. The receptor source for this set is a young man in good health. Some clones in this sample may be carry-over from other donors' samples.

This clone was seen a single time. V usage is TRBV7-9 and J usage is TRBJ1-2; D uncertain. Between the trimmed V and J ends, which lost 10 bases and 6 bases, there was a span of 9 bases. CDR1 and CDR2 (germline): SEHNR, FQNEAQ (reference sequence). The CDR3 runs 10 residues. CDR3 DNA sequence: TGTGCCATCTTCGGGGATGGCTACACCTTC. Protein: CAIFGDGYTF.

The chain recombines TRBV7-6 with TRBJ1-2; tentative D call: TRBD1 (6 bases). Looked up from germline, CDR1 is SGHVS and CDR2 is FNYEAQ. CDR3 length: 15 residues. V was trimmed by 1 base and J by 1 base, leaving 10 bases between them. This chain's CDR3 is CASSLDGGLNYGYTF. Written as DNA, the CDR3 is TGTGCCAGCAGCTTAGATGGGGGGCTTAACTATGGCTACACCTTC.

The rearrangement links TRBV10-2 to TRBJ1-6; no definite D call. V dropped 2 bases and J dropped 6 bases, with 14 bases sitting between them. CDR1 is WSHSY and CDR2 is SAAADI in the germline V gene. The CDR3 length is 16 residues. CDR3 in DNA: TGCGCCAGCAGTGAGAGATTCCAGGACGGTAATTCACCCCTCCACTTT. Encoded protein: CASSERFQDGNSPLHF.

This chain links TRBV28 with TRBJ2-7; D remains ambiguous. The CDR3 extends over 12 amino acids. Germline lookup yields CDR1 MDHEN and CDR2 SYDVKM. Trimming stripped 8 bases from V and 2 bases from J, with 10 bases between. CDR3: CASGYFTYEQYF. The DNA of the CDR3 is TGTGCCAGCGGCTATTTTACCTACGAGCAGTACTTC.

CDR3 sequence reads: CASSWATVSYEQYF. The DNA for the CDR3 is TGTGCCAGCAGCTGGGCTACGGTTTCCTACGAGCAGTACTTC. This sequence joins TRBV7-9 and TRBJ2-7, with D unclear. Germline lookup yields CDR1 SEHNR and CDR2 FQNEAQ (reference sequence). The CDR3 covers 14 residues. Trimming stripped 4 bases from V and 1 base from J, with 11 bases between.

A word on this clone: Distinct nucleotide sequences in the sample also encode this CDR3. The chain joins TRBV7-9 to TRBJ1-1, with D maybe TRBD1 (5 bases). V lost 4 bases and J 5 bases, leaving 8 bases between the germline ends. There are 12 residues in the CDR3. Germline-derived CDR1 and CDR2 are SEHNR and FQNEAQ (reference sequence). In DNA, the CDR3 is TGTGCCAGCAGCTCGGGGGGAACTGAAGCTTTCTTT. Translated, it gives CASSSGGTEAFF.

V is TRBV4-3 and J is TRBJ2-1, with D perhaps matching TRBD2 (6 bases). In germline, CDR1 is LGHNA, CDR2 YSLEER. The ends were cut back, 6 bases at V and 4 bases at J, with 19 bases in the middle. The CDR3 has 16 residues. The CDR3 nucleotides read TGCGCCAGCAGTCAGACTAGGGGAGGTTTTTACAATGAGCAGTTCTTC. Its protein product is CASSQTRGGFYNEQFF.

The V gene is TRBV28, the J gene TRBJ2-5, with a possible D match to TRBD2 (5 bases). The germline V and J ends were trimmed by 5 bases and 4 bases, with 17 bases remaining between them. The length of the CDR3 is 15 residues. Germline CDR1 and CDR2: MDHEN and SYDVKM. CDR3 amino acids: CASSNSGWRAETQYF. CDR3 nucleotide sequence: TGTGCCAGCAGTAACAGTGGGTGGCGGGCAGAGACCCAGTACTTC.

In regard to this clone: Distinct nucleotide sequences in the sample also encode this CDR3. This chain uses TRBV27 with TRBJ2-2; 9 bases match TRBD1. This CDR3 is built from 15 residues. In germline, CDR1 is MNHEY, CDR2 SMNVEV (reference sequence). Trimming cost V 3 bases and J 5 bases; bases outside gene matches: 4. CDR3 coding DNA: TGTGCCAGCAGTTTCCGGGACAGGGTTACCGGGGAGCTGTTTTTT. This encodes CASSFRDRVTGELFF.

The chain uses TRBV7-3 and TRBJ2-3; 10 nucleotides match TRBD2. The CDR3 runs 15 residues. J lost 4 bases, V lost 0 bases, and 1 base had no gene match. Looked up from germline, CDR1 is SGHTA and CDR2 is FQGTGA. The CDR3 DNA follows: TGTGCCAGCAGCTTAACTAGCGGGAGGCCAGATACGCAGTATTTT. Amino acids: CASSLTSGRPDTQYF.

The chain uses TRBV30 and TRBJ1-4; 7 bases are shared with TRBD1. CDR1 GTSNPN and CDR2 SVGIG come from the germline V gene (reference sequence). V dropped 5 bases and J dropped 0; count of bases not matched to a gene: 6. This CDR3 contains 15 residues. The CDR3 loop is CAWSGGRTTNEKLFF. The CDR3 DNA follows: TGTGCCTGGTCAGGGGGACGTACAACTAATGAAAAACTGTTTTTT.

This clone was recorded a few times. The chain has TRBV10-1 and TRBJ2-2, with 9 bases identical to TRBD1. This CDR3 is 16 amino acids long. After removal of 3 bases from V and 4 bases from J, the junction contained 6 bases not matched to a gene. The germline CDR1 and CDR2 sequences are WNHNN and SYGVQD (reference sequence). Written as DNA, the CDR3 is TGCGCCAGCAGTGATCGGGACAGGGAGGGCACCGGGGAGCTGTTTTTT. Protein sequence: CASSDRDREGTGELFF.

The chain joins TRBV28 to TRBJ1-2; 8 bases map to TRBD1. This CDR3 spans 15 amino acids. Losses at the gene ends were 3 bases for V and 4 bases for J; bases not matched to a gene: 7. Germline V gives CDR1 MDHEN, CDR2 SYDVKM. The CDR3 here is CASSFRGRRFYGYTF. The CDR3 DNA reads TGTGCCAGCAGTTTCAGGGGGCGTCGGTTCTATGGCTACACCTTC.

The V call is TRBV7-9, the J call TRBJ2-2; D uncertain. The CDR3 has 15 amino acids. V shed 7 bases and J shed 5 bases, with 17 bases lying between them. Germline V gene sequence: CDR1 SEHNR, CDR2 FQNEAQ (reference sequence). The CDR3 spells CASTLSDGRTGELFF. CDR3 coding DNA: TGTGCCAGCACCCTGTCGGACGGGCGGACCGGGGAGCTGTTTTTT.

J is TRBJ2-7 and V is TRBV4-1; no clear D. Germline-derived CDR1 and CDR2 are MGHRA and YSYEKL. V lost 0 bases and J 3 bases, leaving 12 bases between the germline ends. The CDR3 is 15 residues long. CDR3 bases: TGCGCCAGCAGCCAAGATGATCTAGGTAACTACGAGCAGTACTTC. This gives the protein CASSQDDLGNYEQYF.

In its sample, this clone was seen once. The genes are TRBV28 and TRBJ2-7; 13 bases are shared with TRBD2. Unmatched junction bases numbered 10, after V lost 2 bases and J lost 3 bases. This CDR3 has 18 residues. Germline values: CDR1 MDHEN, CDR2 SYDVKM. CDR3 DNA sequence: TGTGCCAGCAGTTTAGATACTAGCGGGAGGGCCCAATTCTACGAGCAGTACTTC. Its protein is CASSLDTSGRAQFYEQYF.

V is TRBV30 and J is TRBJ2-7, with TRBD1 identical over 8 bases. Trimming took 2 bases from V and 0 from J; bases not matched to a gene: 9. Germline CDR1 is GTSNPN and CDR2 is SVGIG (reference sequence). This CDR3 is 16 amino acids long. CDR3 in DNA: TGTGCCTGGAGTCCGGGACAGGTTAACAGCTCCTACGAGCAGTACTTC. This sequence encodes CAWSPGQVNSSYEQYF.

The chain couples TRBV9 to TRBJ2-7; 8 bases map to TRBD2. The V segment lost 3 bases and the J segment 2 bases; nucleotides outside the gene matches: 4. The germline CDR1 and CDR2 sequences are SGDLS and YYNGEE. The CDR3 is 14 residues long. CDR3 loop: CASSGGGRTYEQYF. The CDR3, as DNA: TGTGCCAGCAGCGGCGGGGGGCGGACCTACGAGCAGTACTTC.